The TCR beta chain under discussion was sequenced for a study of spatial heterogeneity in lung cancer. In the study overall: Detection consistently captured more beta-chain sequences than alpha-chain sequences. Overall study findings and caveats: At resection, ubiquitous expanded tumor TCRs appeared in blood more than at follow-up.

The CDR3 consists of 12 residues. The V gene's germline CDR1 is LNHNV and CDR2 YYDKDF (reference sequence). V was shortened by 1 base and J by 5 bases, with 5 bases between the two germline ends. TCRdb redid the calling of the 5' RACE reads with MiXCR, one entry per CDR3 protein. The profile covers over 50,000 distinct CDR3 sequences, with roughly 5.9% appearing a single time and about 14% taken by the ten largest. Regarding time point: sample taken at primary tumor resection. This clonotype was recorded a few times. Its target is not known. The V gene is TRBV15, the J gene TRBJ1-1; unclear D gene. The receptor comes from a female donor with early-stage non-small cell lung cancer. The starting material was PBMCs, obtained at surgery. The DNA for the CDR3 is TGTGCCACCAGCAGAGCGGGAACTGAAGCTTTCTTT. This codes for CATSRAGTEAFF.